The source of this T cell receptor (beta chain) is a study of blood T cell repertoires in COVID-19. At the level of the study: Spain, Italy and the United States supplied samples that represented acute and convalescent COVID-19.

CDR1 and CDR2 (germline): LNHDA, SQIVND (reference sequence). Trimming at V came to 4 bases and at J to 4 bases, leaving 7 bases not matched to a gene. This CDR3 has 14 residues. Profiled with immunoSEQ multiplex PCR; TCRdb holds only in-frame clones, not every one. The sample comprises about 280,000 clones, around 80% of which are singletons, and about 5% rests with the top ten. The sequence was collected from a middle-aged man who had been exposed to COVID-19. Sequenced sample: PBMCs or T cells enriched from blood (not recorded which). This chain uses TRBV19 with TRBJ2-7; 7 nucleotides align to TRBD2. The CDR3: CASSREGWVYEQYF. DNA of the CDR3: TGTGCCAGTAGTAGGGAGGGCTGGGTTTACGAGCAGTACTTC.